This TCR beta chain was identified in a study of T cell repertoires in cytomegalovirus infection. Turning to the study itself: Indications came from public TCR beta signatures; they pointed to CMV infection and to a matching HLA type.

CDR3 size: 14 residues. Trimming shortened V by 2 bases and J by 8 bases, and 10 bases separated the two germline ends. Germline V lookup: CDR1 MNHEY, CDR2 SVGEGT. TCRdb redid the calling of the reads with MiXCR, one entry per CDR3 protein. Here the sample spans a few hundred thousand distinct CDR3 sequences, roughly 13% being singletons. This clonotype was picked up many times. The sample comprised PBMCs. The chain couples TRBV6-2 or TRBV6-3 to TRBJ1-6, with D possibly being TRBD1 (5 bases). This TCR was sampled from a human donor in good health (CMV status not recorded). Some clones in this sample may be carry-over from other donors' samples. As DNA, the CDR3 is TGTGCCAGCAGTTACCGGGGGGTTGATTCACCCCTCCACTTT. Translating gives CASSYRGVDSPLHF.